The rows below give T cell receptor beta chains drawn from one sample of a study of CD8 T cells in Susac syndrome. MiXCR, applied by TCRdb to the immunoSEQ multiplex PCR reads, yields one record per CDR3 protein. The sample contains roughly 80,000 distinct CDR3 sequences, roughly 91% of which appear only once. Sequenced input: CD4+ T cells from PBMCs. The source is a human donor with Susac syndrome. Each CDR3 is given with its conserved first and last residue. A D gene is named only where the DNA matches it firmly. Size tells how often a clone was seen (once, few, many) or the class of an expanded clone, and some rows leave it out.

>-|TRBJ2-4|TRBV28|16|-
TGTGCCAGCAGTCAACCCCCGGGCATAGCCAAAAACATTCAGTACTTC
CASSQPPGIAKNIQYF
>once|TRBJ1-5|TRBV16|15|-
TGTGCCAGCAGCCAATCGGGGGGCAGGAATCAGCCCCAGCATTTT
CASSQSGGRNQPQHF
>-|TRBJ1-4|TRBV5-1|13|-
TGCGCCAGCAGCAGGGGACGGCAAGAAAAACTGTTTTTT
CASSRGRQEKLFF
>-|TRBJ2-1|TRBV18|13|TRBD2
TGTGCCAGCTCACCACCGGTGCGGGAGGGGCAGTTCTTC
CASSPPVREGQFF
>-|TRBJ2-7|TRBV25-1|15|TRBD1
TGTGCCAGCAGTGAAGGCGAGGGGGCGCGGCCCGAGCAGTACTTC
CASSEGEGARPEQYF
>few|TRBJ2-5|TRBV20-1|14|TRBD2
TGCAGTGCTTCGAGGACTAGCGGGGGGGAGACCCAGTACTTC
CSASRTSGGETQYF
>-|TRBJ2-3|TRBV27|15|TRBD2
TGTGCCAGCAGTTTACTGGGACTAGCGGTAGATACGCAGTATTTT
CASSLLGLAVDTQYF
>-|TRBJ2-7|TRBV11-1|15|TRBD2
TGTGCCAGCAGCCCTAGACTAGCGCTCCCCTACGAGCAGTACTTC
CASSPRLALPYEQYF
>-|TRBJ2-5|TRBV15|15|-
TGTGCCACCAGCAGAGATCTCAGGCTAGCAGAGACCCAGTACTTC
CATSRDLRLAETQYF
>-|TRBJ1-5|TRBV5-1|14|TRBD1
TGCGCCAGCAGCCTCTCAGGGGGCGATCAGCCCCAGCATTTT
CASSLSGGDQPQHF
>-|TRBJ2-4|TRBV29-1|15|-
TGCAGCGTTGAAGATCGAGGAAGGGCAGAGGACATTCAGTACTTC
CSVEDRGRAEDIQYF
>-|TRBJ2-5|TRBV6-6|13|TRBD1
TGTGCCAGCGGACAGGGGAGGGGAGAGACCCAGTACTTC
CASGQGRGETQYF
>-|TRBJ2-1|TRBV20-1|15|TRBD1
TGCAGTGCTAGAGTCATGAGGGGGCGCTACAATGAGCAGTTCTTC
CSARVMRGRYNEQFF
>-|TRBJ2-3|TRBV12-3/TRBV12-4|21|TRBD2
TGTGCCAGCAGTTTACTAAGATGGGCGGCTAGCGGGGGTATGAACACAGATACGCAGTATTTT
CASSLLRWAASGGMNTDTQYF
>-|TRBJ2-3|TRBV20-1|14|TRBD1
TGCAGTGCCCTCGACAGGGCAAGCACAGATACGCAGTATTTT
CSALDRASTDTQYF
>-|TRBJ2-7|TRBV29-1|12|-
TGCAGCGGGTCGGGTTCCTCCTACGAGCAGTACTTC
CSGSGSSYEQYF
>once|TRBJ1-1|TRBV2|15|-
TGTGCCAGCGGGGGCAGGGCGTCTCGGAACACTGAAGCTTTCTTT
CASGGRASRNTEAFF
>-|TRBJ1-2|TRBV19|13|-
TGTGCCAGTAAGGAGGGGCGAGGCTATGGCTACACCTTC
CASKEGRGYGYTF
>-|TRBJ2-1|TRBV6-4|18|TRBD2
TGTGCCAGCAGTGAGGGACTAGCGGGGGTCGCTACCCACAATGAGCAGTTCTTC
CASSEGLAGVATHNEQFF
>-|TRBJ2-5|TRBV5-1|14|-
TGCGCCAGCAGCTTCGGCAGGGCTGGGGAGACCCAGTACTTC
CASSFGRAGETQYF
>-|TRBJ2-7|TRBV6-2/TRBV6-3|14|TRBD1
TGTGCCAGCAGTTACCTCCAGGGGGCTTACGAGCAGTACTTC
CASSYLQGAYEQYF
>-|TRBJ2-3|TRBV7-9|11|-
TGTGCCAGCAGCCAAACAGATACGCAGTATTTT
CASSQTDTQYF